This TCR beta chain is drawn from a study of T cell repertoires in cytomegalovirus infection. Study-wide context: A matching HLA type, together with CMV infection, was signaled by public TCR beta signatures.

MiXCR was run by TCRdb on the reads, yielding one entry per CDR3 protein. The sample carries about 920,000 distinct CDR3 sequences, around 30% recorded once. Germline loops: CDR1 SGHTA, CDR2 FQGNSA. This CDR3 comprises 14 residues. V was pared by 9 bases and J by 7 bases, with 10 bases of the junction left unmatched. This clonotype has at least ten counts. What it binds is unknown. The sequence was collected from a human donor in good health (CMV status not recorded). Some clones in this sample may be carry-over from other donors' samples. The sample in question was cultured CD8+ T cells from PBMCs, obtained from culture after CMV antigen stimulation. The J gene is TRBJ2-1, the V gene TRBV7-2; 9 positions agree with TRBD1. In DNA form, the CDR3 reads TGTGCCAGGGGACCGGGACAGGGTAGAAATGAGCAGTTCTTC. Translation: CARGPGQGRNEQFF.